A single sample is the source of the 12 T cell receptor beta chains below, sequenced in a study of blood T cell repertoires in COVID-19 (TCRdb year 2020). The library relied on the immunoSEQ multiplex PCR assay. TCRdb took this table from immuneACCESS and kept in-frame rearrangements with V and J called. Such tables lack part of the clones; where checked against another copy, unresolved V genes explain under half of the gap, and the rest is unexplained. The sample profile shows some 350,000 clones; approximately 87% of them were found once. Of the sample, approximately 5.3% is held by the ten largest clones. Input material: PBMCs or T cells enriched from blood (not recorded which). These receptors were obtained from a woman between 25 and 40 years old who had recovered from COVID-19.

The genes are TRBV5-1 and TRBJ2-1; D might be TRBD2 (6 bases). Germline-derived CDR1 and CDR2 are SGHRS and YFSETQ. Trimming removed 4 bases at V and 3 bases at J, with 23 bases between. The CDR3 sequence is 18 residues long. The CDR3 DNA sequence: TGCGCCAGCAGCCCCGTAGGCGACGGGGGTCCTCACTACAATGAGCAGTTCTTC. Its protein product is CASSPVGDGGPHYNEQFF.

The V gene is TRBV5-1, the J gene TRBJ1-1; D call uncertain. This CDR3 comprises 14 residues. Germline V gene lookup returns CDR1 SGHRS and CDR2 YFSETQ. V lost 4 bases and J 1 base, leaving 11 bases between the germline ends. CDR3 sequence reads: CASSGPGQNTEAFF. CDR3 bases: TGCGCCAGCAGCGGCCCGGGTCAGAACACTGAAGCTTTCTTT.

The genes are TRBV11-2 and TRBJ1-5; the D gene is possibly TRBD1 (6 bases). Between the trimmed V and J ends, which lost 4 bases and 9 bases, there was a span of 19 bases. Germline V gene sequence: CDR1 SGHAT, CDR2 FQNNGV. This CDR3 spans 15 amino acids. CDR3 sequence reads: CASSSGPLTGPPQHF. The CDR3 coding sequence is TGTGCCAGCAGCTCGGGCCCCCTGACAGGACCGCCCCAGCATTTT.

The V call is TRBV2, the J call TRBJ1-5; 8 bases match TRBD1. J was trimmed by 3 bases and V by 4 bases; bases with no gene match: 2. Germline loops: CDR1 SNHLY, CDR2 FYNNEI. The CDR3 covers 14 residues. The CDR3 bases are TGTGCCAGCAGTGCACAGGGGGTCAATCAGCCCCAGCATTTT. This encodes CASSAQGVNQPQHF. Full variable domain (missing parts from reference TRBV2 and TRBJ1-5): EPEVTQTPSHQVTQMGQEVILRCVPISNHLYFYWYRQILGQKVEFLVSFYNNEISEKSEIFDDQFSVERPDGSNFTLKIRSTKLEDSAMYFCASSAQGVNQPQHFGDGTRLSIL.

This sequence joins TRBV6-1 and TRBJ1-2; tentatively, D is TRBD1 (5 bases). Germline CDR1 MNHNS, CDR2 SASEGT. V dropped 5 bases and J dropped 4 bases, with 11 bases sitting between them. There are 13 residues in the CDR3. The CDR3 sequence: CASSQVRVYGYTF. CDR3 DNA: TGTGCCAGCAGTCAGGTCAGGGTCTATGGCTACACCTTC.

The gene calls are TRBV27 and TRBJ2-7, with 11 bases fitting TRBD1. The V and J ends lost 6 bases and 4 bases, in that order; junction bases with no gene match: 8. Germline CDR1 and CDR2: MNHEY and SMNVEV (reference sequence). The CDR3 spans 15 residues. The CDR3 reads CASSAIGTGGYEQYF. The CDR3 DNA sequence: TGTGCCAGCAGCGCTATTGGGACAGGGGGGTACGAGCAGTACTTC.

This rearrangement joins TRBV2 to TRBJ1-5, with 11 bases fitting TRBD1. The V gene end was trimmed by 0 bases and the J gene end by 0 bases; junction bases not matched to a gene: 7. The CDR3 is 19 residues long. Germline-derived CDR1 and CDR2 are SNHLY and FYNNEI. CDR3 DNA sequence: TGTGCCAGCAGTGAAGCGCTCAGGACAGGGGGCACTAGCAATCAGCCCCAGCATTTT. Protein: CASSEALRTGGTSNQPQHF.

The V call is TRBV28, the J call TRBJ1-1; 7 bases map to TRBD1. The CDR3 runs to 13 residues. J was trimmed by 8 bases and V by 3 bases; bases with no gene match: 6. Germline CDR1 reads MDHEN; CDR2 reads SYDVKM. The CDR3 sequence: CASSLTGKREAFF. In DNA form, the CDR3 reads TGTGCCAGCAGTTTGACAGGGAAGCGCGAAGCTTTCTTT. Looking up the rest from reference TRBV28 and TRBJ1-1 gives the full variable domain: DVKVTQSSRYLVKRTGEKVFLECVQDMDHENMFWYRQDPGLGLRLIYFSYDVKMKEKGDIPEGYSVSREKKERFSLILESASTNQTSMYLCASSLTGKREAFFGQGTRLTVV.

This CDR3 reads CASSQVGTGRGYTF. CDR3 nucleotides: TGCGCCAGCAGCCAGGTCGGGACAGGAAGGGGCTACACCTTC. V gene TRBV4-1 combines with J gene TRBJ1-2, with 8 positions matching TRBD1. The CDR3 is 14 residues long. Germline-derived CDR1 and CDR2 are MGHRA and YSYEKL. V shed 3 bases, J shed 8 bases, and the junction held 8 bases outside the gene matches.

CDR3 DNA: TGTGCCAGCGGCTGGGACAGGGAGGGGACCCAGTACTTC. Encoded protein: CASGWDREGTQYF. This sequence joins TRBV2 and TRBJ2-5; 9 bases align to TRBD1. V shed 8 bases and J 7 bases; nucleotides not matched to a gene: 8. The CDR3 is 13 residues long. The germline gives CDR1 SNHLY, CDR2 FYNNEI.

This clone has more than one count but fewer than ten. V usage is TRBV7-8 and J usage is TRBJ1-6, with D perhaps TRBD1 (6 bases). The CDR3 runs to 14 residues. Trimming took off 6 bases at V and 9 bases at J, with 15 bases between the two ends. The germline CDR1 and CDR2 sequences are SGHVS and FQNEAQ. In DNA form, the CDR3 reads TGTGCCAGCAGGGAGGGGGGGGAAGGTTCACCCCTCCACTTT. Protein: CASREGGEGSPLHF.

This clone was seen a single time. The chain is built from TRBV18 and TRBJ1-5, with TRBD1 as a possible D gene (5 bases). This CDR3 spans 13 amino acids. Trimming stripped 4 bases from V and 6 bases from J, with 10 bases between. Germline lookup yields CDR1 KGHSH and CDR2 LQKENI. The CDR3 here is CASSLGQGQPQHF. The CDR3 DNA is TGTGCCAGCTCACTGGGGCAGGGTCAGCCCCAGCATTTT. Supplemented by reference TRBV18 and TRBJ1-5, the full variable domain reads NAGVMQNPRHLVRRRGQEARLRCSPMKGHSHVYWYRQLPEEGLKFMVYLQKENIIDESGMPKERFSAEFPKEGPSILRIQQVVRGDSAAYFCASSLGQGQPQHFGDGTRLSIL.